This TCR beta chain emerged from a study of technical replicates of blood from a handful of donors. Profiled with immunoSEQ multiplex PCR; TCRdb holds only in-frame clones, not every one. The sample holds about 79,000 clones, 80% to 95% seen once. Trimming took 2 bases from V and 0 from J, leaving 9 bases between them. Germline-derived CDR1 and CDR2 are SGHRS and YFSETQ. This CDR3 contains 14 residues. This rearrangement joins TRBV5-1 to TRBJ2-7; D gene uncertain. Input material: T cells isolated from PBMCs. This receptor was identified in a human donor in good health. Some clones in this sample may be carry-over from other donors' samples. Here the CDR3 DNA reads TGCGCCAGCAGCTTAGCACAGAGCTCCTACGAGCAGTACTTC. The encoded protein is CASSLAQSSYEQYF.